This TCR beta chain originates from a study of metastatic and nonmetastatic thyroid tumors. Whole-study findings and limits: Relative to benign nodules, malignant thyroid tumors were reportedly characterized by significantly elevated TCR beta diversity in blood and tumor.

V was trimmed by 1 base and J by 4 bases, leaving 6 bases between them. Germline CDR1 is SGHNT and CDR2 is YYREEE (reference sequence). CDR3 length equals 13 residues. None of the patients had undergone any treatment ahead of thyroid surgery. This clone was detected only a few times. What it binds is not known. Through MiXCR, TCRdb re-clonotyped the PCR reads. The sample lists around 64,000 clones, less than 5% occurring once. The sequence came from a female donor with papillary thyroid cancer or a benign thyroid nodule (not recorded which). Some clones in this sample may be carry-over from other donors' samples. The source material was blood. The V call is TRBV5-4, the J call TRBJ1-3; a weak D match, TRBD1 (6 bases). The chain's CDR3 is CASSLTGGNTIYF. Here the CDR3 DNA reads TGTGCCAGCAGCTTGACAGGGGGAAACACCATATATTTT. Based on the CDR3 plus reference TRBV5-4 and TRBJ1-3, the full variable domain is ETGVTQSPTHLIKTRGQQVTLRCSSQSGHNTVSWYQQALGQGPQFIFQYYREEENGRGNFPPRFSGLQFPNYSSELNVNALELDDSALYLCASSLTGGNTIYFGEGSWLTVV.